This T cell receptor beta chain is drawn from a study of blood T cell repertoires in COVID-19. On the study more broadly: Acute and convalescent COVID-19 samples came from the United States, Italy and Spain.

CDR1 and CDR2 from the germline V gene are LNHDA and SQIVND (reference sequence). V lost 1 base and J lost 1, with 5 bases in between. The CDR3 length is 14 residues. Authors' methods: Researchers report that nucleated cell counts were estimated from reference gene primer amplification. Sequenced by immunoSEQ multiplex PCR; TCRdb stores in-frame clones only, minus some. V and J calls and clone size come straight from that table; D and trimming were deduced from the DNA. The sample has about 60,000 clones; approximately 80% are singletons. The sequence derives from a human donor in a cohort sampled during active COVID-19. Sequenced sample: peripheral blood. The rearrangement joins TRBV19 to TRBJ2-1; D gene ambiguous. CDR3 residues: CASSIAGSYNEQFF. CDR3 nucleotide sequence: TGTGCCAGTAGTATAGCGGGTTCCTACAATGAGCAGTTCTTC.